This T cell receptor (beta chain) appears in the sequencing data of a study of blood T cell repertoires in COVID-19. Study information: Samples came from the United States, Italy and Spain, spanning acute and convalescent COVID-19.

Participants were aged about 18 to 100 years from more than 20 US areas. Before being deemed recovered, Cohort 3 donors had two negative PCRs, clearance, or symptom resolution. This CDR3 region has 14 residues. Germline V lookup: CDR1 SNHLY, CDR2 FYNNEI. The V gene lost 7 bases and the J gene lost 4 bases, with 16 bases spanning the gap. In the authors' workflow: Amplification from reference gene primers served as the basis for estimated nucleated cell counts. The protocol was immunoSEQ multiplex PCR, while the TCRdb copy is restricted to in-frame clones and leaves out a portion. V, J and clone size are taken as reported in that table, and D and trimming were inferred from the DNA itself. Among 200,000 to 250,000 clones listed, around 89% were seen once.

Input material: PBMCs or T cells enriched from blood (not recorded which). The V call is TRBV2, the J call TRBJ1-1; no clear D. This clonotype was obtained from a woman aged 25-40 years who had recovered from COVID-19. The CDR3 reads CASTYLARFTEAFF. CDR3 DNA: TGTGCCAGCACTTACCTAGCTCGCTTCACTGAAGCTTTCTTT.